The next 25 T cell receptor beta chains were all read from a single sample in a study of blood T cell repertoires in COVID-19. Libraries were prepared by immunoSEQ multiplex PCR; TCRdb keeps only in-frame clonotypes and omits some of them. The profile shows 180,000 or so clones, approximately 80% of them singletons. Sequencing used PBMCs or T cells enriched from blood (not recorded which). All receptors derive from a middle-aged man who had recovered from COVID-19.

This clone was picked up one time. The chain carries TRBV23-1 and TRBJ2-7; maybe TRBD1 (6 bases). TRBV23-1 is labeled an ORF, and its function is uncertain. CDR3 length: 13 residues. V was trimmed by 7 bases and J by 3 bases, leaving 13 bases between them. The CDR3 nucleotides read TGCGCCAGCACTACCGGGACAAACTACGAGCAGTACTTC. It encodes CASTTGTNYEQYF.

This clone was observed once. The rearrangement uses TRBV5-6 and TRBJ2-7, with D uncertain. CDR1 is SGHDT and CDR2 is YYEEEE in the germline V gene. This CDR3 comprises 13 residues. Trimming took off 4 bases at V and 1 base at J, with 9 bases between the two ends. The CDR3 bases are TGTGCCAGCAGCCTCATTAGTTCCTACGAGCAGTACTTC. Translating gives CASSLISSYEQYF.

This chain joins TRBV3-1 (or the pseudogene TRBV3-2) and TRBJ1-2, with D tentatively TRBD1 (5 bases). The CDR3 is made up of 14 amino acids. Trimming removed 3 bases at V and 4 bases at J, with 12 bases between. The germline V gene encodes CDR1 LGHDT and CDR2 YNNKEL (reference sequence). In nucleotides, the CDR3 is TGTGCCAGCAGCCAGTCTGGGGACTTCTATGGCTACACCTTC. Translated, it gives CASSQSGDFYGYTF.

This rearrangement joins TRBV5-1 to TRBJ2-3, with 9 bases identical to TRBD1. The V and J ends lost 5 bases and 2 bases, in that order; junction bases with no gene match: 6. The CDR3 is 15 residues long. CDR1 and CDR2 (germline): SGHRS, YFSETQ. The CDR3 nucleotides are TGCGCCAGCAGTCAGGACAGGGGTAACACAGATACGCAGTATTTT. Amino acid sequence: CASSQDRGNTDTQYF.

This clone showed up just a few times. V is TRBV30 and J is TRBJ1-5, with D perhaps matching TRBD1 (6 bases). V gave up 2 bases and J gave up 2 bases, with 13 bases separating them. Germline lookup yields CDR1 GTSNPN and CDR2 SVGIG (reference sequence). The CDR3 extends over 15 amino acids. The CDR3 is CAWSTGQTRNQPQHF. The CDR3 DNA is TGTGCCTGGAGTACAGGACAGACACGCAATCAGCCCCAGCATTTT.

V gene TRBV18 combines with J gene TRBJ2-7; 11 bases agree with TRBD1. Germline V gives CDR1 KGHSH, CDR2 LQKENI. The CDR3 length is 15 residues. V dropped 6 bases and J dropped 4; count of bases not matched to a gene: 8. CDR3 amino acids: CASSLAGTGGYEQYF. As DNA, the CDR3 is TGTGCCAGCTCGCTAGCCGGGACAGGGGGGTACGAGCAGTACTTC.

The genes are TRBV19 and TRBJ1-4; 7 positions match TRBD1. J was trimmed by 3 bases and V by 5 bases; bases with no gene match: 9. CDR3 length equals 16 residues. Germline lookup yields CDR1 LNHDA and CDR2 SQIVND (reference sequence). DNA for the CDR3: TGTGCCAGTAGTGACGGACAGGACTTTTCTAATGAAAAACTGTTTTTT. It yields the protein CASSDGQDFSNEKLFF.

The rearrangement links TRBV11-1 to TRBJ2-2, with TRBD1 identical over 8 bases. The CDR3 is 16 amino acids. Germline V gene data show CDR1 as SGHAT and CDR2 as FQDESV (reference sequence). J gave up 8 bases and V 0 bases, and 8 bases lay outside the gene matches. The CDR3 DNA reads as TGTGCCAGCAGCTTAGCCACTGGACAGGGATTAGGGGAGCTGTTTTTT. It encodes CASSLATGQGLGELFF.

The chain links TRBV28 to TRBJ1-2; perhaps TRBD1 as D (6 bases). This CDR3 comprises 12 residues. Germline loops: CDR1 MDHEN, CDR2 SYDVKM. V lost 6 bases, J lost 5 bases, and 10 bases lay in between. CDR3 region: CASRLTGYGYTF. CDR3 DNA: TGTGCCAGCAGACTCACAGGGTATGGCTACACCTTC.

J is TRBJ1-2 and V is TRBV28; 7 bases are a match to TRBD1. J lost 7 bases, V lost 5 bases, and 13 bases had no gene match. There are 15 residues in the CDR3. CDR1 and CDR2 from the germline V gene are MDHEN and SYDVKM. CDR3 residues: CASSPAGQVGGGYTF. The CDR3 DNA reads as TGTGCCAGCAGTCCAGCTGGACAGGTTGGAGGTGGCTACACCTTC.

The rearrangement links TRBV19 to TRBJ2-2, with a weak D call TRBD1 (6 bases). Germline assignment: CDR1 LNHDA and CDR2 SQIVND (reference sequence). The CDR3 loop spans 16 amino acids. Trimming removed 6 bases from V and 0 bases from J, with 14 bases in between. CDR3 in DNA: TGTGCCAGTAGGGGGACCGGGACATCGAACACCGGGGAGCTGTTTTTT. The encoded protein is CASRGTGTSNTGELFF.

This chain joins TRBV19 and TRBJ1-1; tentatively, D is TRBD1 (6 bases). Between the trimmed V and J ends, which lost 9 bases and 5 bases, there was a span of 19 bases. The CDR3 spans 14 residues. The germline gives CDR1 LNHDA, CDR2 SQIVND (reference sequence). In DNA form, the CDR3 reads TGTGCCAGCCTCGACAGGCCAGGGACAACTGAAGCTTTCTTT. The encoded protein is CASLDRPGTTEAFF.

The chain couples TRBV14 to TRBJ2-1; TRBD2 might be the D (6 bases). The CDR3 runs 13 residues. Trimming took off 2 bases at V and 13 bases at J, with 15 bases between the two ends. CDR1 SGHDN and CDR2 FVKESK come from the germline V gene. The DNA for the CDR3 is TGTGCCAGCAGCCAAAAGGGAGGTACTAGTCAGTTCTTC. This encodes CASSQKGGTSQFF.

The V call is TRBV3-1 (or the pseudogene TRBV3-2), the J call TRBJ2-3, with D possibly TRBD2 on 5 matching bases. Deletions cut 4 bases from V and 3 bases from J, with 17 bases between. Germline V gene lookup returns CDR1 LGHDT and CDR2 YNNKEL (reference sequence). This CDR3 has 16 amino acids. Here the CDR3 reads CASSRAGPVTTDTQYF. In DNA, the CDR3 is TGTGCCAGCAGCCGGGCGGGTCCGGTAACGACAGATACGCAGTATTTT.

This rearrangement joins TRBV29-1 to TRBJ2-3, with D possibly matching TRBD2 (6 bases). The length of the CDR3 is 15 residues. V was cut by 7 bases and J by 9 bases, with 26 bases left in between. From germline, CDR1 is SQVTM and CDR2 ANQGSEA. The CDR3 coding sequence is TGCAGCGGCGATGGGTATGGCTCGGACTACCACACGCAGTATTTT. Protein product: CSGDGYGSDYHTQYF.

The chain employs TRBV3-1 (or the pseudogene TRBV3-2) and TRBJ1-5; D not certain. This CDR3 has 13 amino acids. The ends were cut back, 0 bases at V and 8 bases at J, with 8 bases in the middle. The germline CDR1 and CDR2 sequences are LGHDT and YNNKEL (reference sequence). This chain's CDR3 is CASSQENAKPQHF. The CDR3 region has the DNA TGTGCCAGCAGCCAAGAGAACGCTAAGCCCCAGCATTTT.

This chain joins TRBV12-2 and TRBJ1-5; TRBD1 reflects the table's D call only, with no check against the DNA. TRBV12-2 is tagged as a pseudogene. The CDR3 is made up of 15 amino acids. CDR3: CASRPKDRGRQPQHF. DNA of the CDR3: TGTGCAAGTCGCCCGAAAGACAGGGGGCGACAGCCCCAGCATTTT.

The chain combines TRBV7-2 with TRBJ1-3, with a weak D call TRBD1 (6 bases). The CDR3 extends over 16 amino acids. Germline V lookup: CDR1 SGHTA, CDR2 FQGNSA. V shed 5 bases and J shed 2 bases, with 16 bases lying between them. The CDR3 is CASSIGGRTAGNTIYF. CDR3 nucleotides: TGTGCCAGCAGCATAGGCGGGCGGACAGCTGGAAACACCATATATTTT.

The chain combines TRBV28 with TRBJ2-4; D is undetermined. V lost 5 bases and J 3 bases, leaving 5 bases between the germline ends. The CDR3 runs to 12 residues. CDR1 is MDHEN, CDR2 SYDVKM, per germline. CDR3 region: CASSRVKNIQYF. The CDR3 bases are TGTGCCAGCAGTCGGGTCAAAAACATTCAGTACTTC.

This chain joins TRBV10-3 and TRBJ2-7; 12 bases align to TRBD2. The CDR3 has 16 amino acids. CDR1 is ENHRY, CDR2 SYGVKD, per germline. J gave up 5 bases and V 7 bases, and 12 bases lay outside the gene matches. The CDR3 region is CAITIPLAGGRNEQYF. The CDR3 DNA reads TGTGCCATCACCATCCCACTAGCGGGAGGAAGGAACGAGCAGTACTTC.

The V gene is TRBV7-8, the J gene TRBJ1-1; a possible D gene is TRBD1 (6 bases). CDR3 size: 16 residues. V lost 1 base and J 1 base, leaving 13 bases between the germline ends. CDR1 is SGHVS and CDR2 is FQNEAQ in the germline V gene. The DNA of the CDR3 is TGTGCCAGCAGCTTAGGAAATGCAGGGGCGAACACTGAAGCTTTCTTT. Translating gives CASSLGNAGANTEAFF. The full variable domain, its missing parts supplied by reference TRBV7-8 and TRBJ1-1, is GAGVSQSPRYKVAKRGQDVALRCDPISGHVSLFWYQQALGQGPEFLTYFQNEAQLDKSGLPSDRFFAERPEGSVSTLKIQRTQQEDSAVYLCASSLGNAGANTEAFFGQGTRLTVV.

The CDR3 DNA is TGTGCCAGTGGGACAGGGAAGGGGAGCTCTGGAAACACCATATATTTT. It encodes CASGTGKGSSGNTIYF. The rearrangement links TRBV19 to TRBJ1-3; 9 nucleotides agree with TRBD1. CDR1 and CDR2 (germline): LNHDA, SQIVND (reference sequence). The CDR3 sequence is 16 residues long. V lost 8 bases and J lost 0; bases outside the gene matches: 8.

This clone was counted only a few times. The genes are TRBV21-1 and TRBJ1-4; the D call in the table, TRBD1, was not verified against the DNA. TRBV21-1 is marked as a pseudogene. CDR3 length: 22 amino acids. The chain's CDR3 is CASSKAPTYFGQIPTTNEKLFF. CDR3 bases: TGTGCCAGCAGCAAAGCCCCCACCTACTTCGGACAGATTCCTACAACTAATGAAAAACTGTTTTTT.

V is TRBV5-1 and J is TRBJ1-2, with a tentative D call TRBD1 (5 bases). The CDR3 loop spans 14 amino acids. V was clipped by 7 bases and J by 5 bases, with 18 bases between them. Germline V lookup: CDR1 SGHRS, CDR2 YFSETQ. For the CDR3, the DNA is TGCGCCAGCGTACCCGAGGTGGGGGGGTATGGCTACACCTTC. Translated: CASVPEVGGYGYTF.

The genes are TRBV19 and TRBJ2-2; 8 bases are a match to TRBD1. The CDR3 runs 15 residues. Germline trimming cut 6 bases from V and 6 bases from J; bases unmatched to any gene: 9. The V gene's germline CDR1 is LNHDA and CDR2 SQIVND (reference sequence). CDR3: CASRVGQGFSGELFF. The CDR3 DNA is TGTGCCAGTAGGGTAGGACAGGGTTTTTCCGGGGAGCTGTTTTTT.